The present T cell receptor (beta chain) was sequenced within a study of Graves' ophthalmopathy and Graves' hyperthyroidism. Whole-study findings and limits: Prediction of ophthalmopathy progression reached 70.59% sensitivity and around 72% specificity.

Eligible hyperthyroidism cases comprised new diagnoses of under 2 months' duration in individuals aged 18 to 65. This clonotype was seen ten or more times. The target antigen is unknown. Trimming removed 4 bases from V and 0 bases from J, with 6 bases in between. Germline loops: CDR1 DFQATT, CDR2 SNEGSKA (reference sequence). This CDR3 contains 12 residues. Amplified TCR beta CDR3 regions were obtained using RNA transcripts as template. Investigators did first-round RT-PCR with HTBI primers, then second-round multiplex PCR. TCRdb re-analysed the multiplex PCR reads in MiXCR, keeping a single row per CDR3 protein. The table includes more than 1,000,000 distinct CDR3 sequences, 35% to 45% detected once.

The sequencing sample was made of peripheral blood or thyroid tissue (not recorded which). The chain joins TRBV20-1 to TRBJ2-5; D is undetermined. This TCR was recovered from an adult man with Graves' hyperthyroidism. The CDR3 DNA reads TGCAGTGCTACTCGGTACCAAGAGACCCAGTACTTC. It specifies CSATRYQETQYF.